These T cell receptor beta chains were read from a single sample in a study of cytomegalovirus exposure and HLA in healthy donors. Using immunoSEQ multiplex PCR, the repertoire was profiled, and TCRdb retains in-frame clones only, with some absent. Here the sample spans around 140,000 clones, roughly 60% being singletons. The sequenced sample was PBMCs. These receptors originate from a woman aged 40 to 49 in good health and CMV-seronegative. Both conserved end residues are part of each CDR3. Each record gives: D gene, J gene, V gene, clone size, CDR3 protein, CDR3 DNA. A D gene is named only where the DNA matches it firmly. Not every row has a clone size; where given, it reads once, few, many or a size class.

d_call: NA; j_call: TRBJ2-3; v_call: TRBV7-8; clone_size: NA; cdr3_aa: CASRSSPASGADTQYF; cdr3_nt: TGTGCCAGCAGATCATCCCCGGCTAGTGGTGCAGATACGCAGTATTTT
d_call: TRBD1; j_call: TRBJ1-3; v_call: TRBV19; clone_size: NA; cdr3_aa: CASSMGGTGQLTSGNTIYF; cdr3_nt: TGTGCCAGTAGTATGGGGGGAACGGGACAGCTGACCTCTGGAAACACCATATATTTT
d_call: NA; j_call: TRBJ1-1; v_call: TRBV19; clone_size: NA; cdr3_aa: CASSVGQTEAFF; cdr3_nt: TGTGCCAGTAGCGTAGGACAGACTGAAGCTTTCTTT
d_call: TRBD1; j_call: TRBJ2-1; v_call: TRBV28; clone_size: NA; cdr3_aa: CASKTLDRGRNEQFF; cdr3_nt: TGTGCCAGCAAAACCCTAGACAGGGGGCGCAATGAGCAGTTCTTC
d_call: NA; j_call: TRBJ2-4; v_call: TRBV2; clone_size: NA; cdr3_aa: CASREDSLNIQYF; cdr3_nt: TGTGCCAGCAGGGAGGACAGTTTAAACATTCAGTACTTC
d_call: NA; j_call: TRBJ1-1; v_call: TRBV11-2; clone_size: NA; cdr3_aa: CASSLTPRGTEAFF; cdr3_nt: TGTGCCAGCAGCTTAACCCCGCGGGGCACTGAAGCTTTCTTT
d_call: TRBD1; j_call: TRBJ1-1; v_call: TRBV4-1; clone_size: few; cdr3_aa: CASSAMDRGNTEAFF; cdr3_nt: TGCGCCAGCAGCGCAATGGACAGGGGCAACACTGAAGCTTTCTTT
d_call: NA; j_call: TRBJ1-2; v_call: TRBV7-9; clone_size: NA; cdr3_aa: CASSPLSREANYGYTF; cdr3_nt: TGTGCCAGCAGCCCCCTATCTAGGGAGGCGAACTATGGCTACACCTTC
d_call: NA; j_call: TRBJ2-2; v_call: TRBV7-9; clone_size: NA; cdr3_aa: CASSLLGATAGELFF; cdr3_nt: TGTGCCAGCAGCTTACTTGGGGCGACGGCCGGGGAGCTGTTTTTT
d_call: TRBD1; j_call: TRBJ1-2; v_call: TRBV6-5; clone_size: NA; cdr3_aa: CASSPRQGIHYGYTF; cdr3_nt: TGTGCCAGCAGTCCTCGACAGGGGATTCACTATGGCTACACCTTC
d_call: TRBD1; j_call: TRBJ1-3; v_call: TRBV6-1; clone_size: NA; cdr3_aa: CASSEAYRTGVGNTIYF; cdr3_nt: TGTGCCAGCAGTGAAGCGTATCGGACAGGGGTTGGAAACACCATATATTTT
d_call: NA; j_call: TRBJ1-3; v_call: TRBV2; clone_size: once; cdr3_aa: CASSIYSSGNTIYF; cdr3_nt: TGTGCCAGCAGTATATATAGCTCTGGAAACACCATATATTTT
d_call: NA; j_call: TRBJ1-2; v_call: TRBV5-6; clone_size: NA; cdr3_aa: CASSPNTGGTYGYTF; cdr3_nt: TGTGCCAGCAGCCCCAACACAGGCGGCACGTATGGCTACACCTTC
d_call: NA; j_call: TRBJ1-5; v_call: TRBV27; clone_size: NA; cdr3_aa: CASSLGIYSNQPQHF; cdr3_nt: TGTGCCAGCAGTTTAGGTATCTATAGCAATCAGCCCCAGCATTTT